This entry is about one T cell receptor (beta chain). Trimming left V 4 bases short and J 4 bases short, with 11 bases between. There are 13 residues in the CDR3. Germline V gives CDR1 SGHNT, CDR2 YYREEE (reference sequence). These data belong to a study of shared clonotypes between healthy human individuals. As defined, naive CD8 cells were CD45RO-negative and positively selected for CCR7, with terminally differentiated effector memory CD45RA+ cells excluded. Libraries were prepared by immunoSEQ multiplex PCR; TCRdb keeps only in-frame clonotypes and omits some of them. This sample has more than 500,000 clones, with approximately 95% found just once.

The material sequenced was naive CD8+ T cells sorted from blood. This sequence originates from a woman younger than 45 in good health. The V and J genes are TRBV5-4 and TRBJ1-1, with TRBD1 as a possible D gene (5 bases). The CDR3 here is CASSPKGFTEAFF. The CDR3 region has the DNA TGTGCCAGCAGCCCGAAGGGGTTCACTGAAGCTTTCTTT. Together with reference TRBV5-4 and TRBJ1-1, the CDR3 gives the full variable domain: ETGVTQSPTHLIKTRGQQVTLRCSSQSGHNTVSWYQQALGQGPQFIFQYYREEENGRGNFPPRFSGLQFPNYSSELNVNALELDDSALYLCASSPKGFTEAFFGQGTRLTVV.